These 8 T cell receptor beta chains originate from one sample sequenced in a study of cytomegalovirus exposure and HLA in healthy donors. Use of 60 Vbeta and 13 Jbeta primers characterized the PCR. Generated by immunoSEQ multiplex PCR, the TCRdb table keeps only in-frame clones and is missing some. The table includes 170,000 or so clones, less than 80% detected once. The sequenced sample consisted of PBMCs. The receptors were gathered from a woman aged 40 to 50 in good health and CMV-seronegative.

Here the CDR3 reads CAVTQSRGLTEAFF. The CDR3 nucleotides are TGTGCCGTTACCCAAAGCAGGGGGCTGACTGAAGCTTTCTTT. The rearrangement uses TRBV7-2 and TRBJ1-1, with TRBD1 identical over 8 bases. V lost 11 bases, J lost 5 bases, and 13 bases stayed unmatched. Germline lookup yields CDR1 SGHTA and CDR2 FQGNSA. CDR3 length: 14 residues.

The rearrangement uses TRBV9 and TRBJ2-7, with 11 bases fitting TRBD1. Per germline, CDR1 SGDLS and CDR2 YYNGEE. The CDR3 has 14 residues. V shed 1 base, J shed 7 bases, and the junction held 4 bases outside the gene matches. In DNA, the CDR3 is TGTGCCAGCAGCGTAAGCGGGACAGGGGGGGAGCAGTACTTC. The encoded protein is CASSVSGTGGEQYF.

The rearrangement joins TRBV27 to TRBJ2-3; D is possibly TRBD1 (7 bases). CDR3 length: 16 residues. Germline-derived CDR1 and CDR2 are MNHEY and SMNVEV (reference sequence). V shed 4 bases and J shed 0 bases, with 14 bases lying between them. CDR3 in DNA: TGTGCCAGCAGTTCCTGGAGGGGGCAGAGCACAGATACGCAGTATTTT. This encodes CASSSWRGQSTDTQYF.

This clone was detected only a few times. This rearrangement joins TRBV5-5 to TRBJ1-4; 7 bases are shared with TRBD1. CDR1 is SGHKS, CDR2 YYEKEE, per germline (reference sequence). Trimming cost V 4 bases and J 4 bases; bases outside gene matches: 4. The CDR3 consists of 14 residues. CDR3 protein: CASSNTGDNEKLFF. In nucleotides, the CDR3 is TGTGCCAGCAGCAACACAGGGGATAATGAAAAACTGTTTTTT. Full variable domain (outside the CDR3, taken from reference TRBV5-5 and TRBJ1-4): DAGVTQSPTHLIKTRGQQVTLRCSPISGHKSVSWYQQVLGQGPQFIFQYYEKEERGRGNFPDRFSARQFPNYSSELNVNALLLGDSALYLCASSNTGDNEKLFFGSGTQLSVL.

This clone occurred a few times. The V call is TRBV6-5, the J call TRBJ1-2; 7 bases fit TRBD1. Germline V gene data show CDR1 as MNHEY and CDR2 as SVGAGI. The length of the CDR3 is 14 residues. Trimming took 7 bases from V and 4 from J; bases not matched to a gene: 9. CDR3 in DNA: TGTGCCAGCACTATGCGACAGGGAACCTATGGCTACACCTTC. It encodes CASTMRQGTYGYTF.

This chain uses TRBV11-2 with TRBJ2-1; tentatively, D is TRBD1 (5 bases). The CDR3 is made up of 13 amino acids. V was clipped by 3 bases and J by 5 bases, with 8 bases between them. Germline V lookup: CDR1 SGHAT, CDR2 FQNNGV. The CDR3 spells CASSLRQHNEQFF. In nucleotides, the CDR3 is TGTGCCAGCAGCTTGCGACAGCACAATGAGCAGTTCTTC.

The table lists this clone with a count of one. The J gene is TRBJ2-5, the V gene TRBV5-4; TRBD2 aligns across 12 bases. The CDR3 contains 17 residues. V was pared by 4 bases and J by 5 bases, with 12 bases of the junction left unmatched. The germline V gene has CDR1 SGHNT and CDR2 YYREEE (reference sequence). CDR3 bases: TGTGCCAGCAGCCTGGCTAGCGGGGGGGCCTCTAAGGAGACCCAGTACTTC. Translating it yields CASSLASGGASKETQYF.

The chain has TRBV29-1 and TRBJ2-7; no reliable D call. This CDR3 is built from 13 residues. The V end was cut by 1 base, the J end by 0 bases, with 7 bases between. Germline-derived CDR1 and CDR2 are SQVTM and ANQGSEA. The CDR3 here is CSVEAGSSYEQYF. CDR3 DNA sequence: TGCAGCGTTGAAGCTGGCAGCTCCTACGAGCAGTACTTC.